This entry is about one TCR beta chain. Its matching antigen is unknown. This specimen belongs to a study of shared clonotypes between healthy human individuals. Overall study: The study used three CD4 naive, three CD4 memory, two CD8 naive and one CD8 memory plate per donor. Notes on the study in general: Non-shared clonotypes had lower generation probabilities than those shared by all four donors.

Germline values: CDR1 WSHSY, CDR2 SAAADI. The CDR3 contains 16 residues. V shed 8 bases and J 8 bases; nucleotides not matched to a gene: 11. Naive CD4+ cells were CD45RA-selected; the remaining cells were memory. Method: immunoSEQ multiplex PCR; TCRdb's copy keeps in-frame clones and lacks some. The repertoire holds hundreds of thousands of clones, with around 72% as singletons. This chain connects TRBV10-2 to TRBJ2-1, with 14 bases matching TRBD2. This TCR was recovered from a woman younger than 45 in good health. Sequenced material: memory CD4+ T cells sorted from blood. Subset reported: CD45RA-negative fraction. The CDR3 nucleotides read TGCGCCAGCGGTGGAGGACTAGCGGGAGGAGAGGATGAGCAGTTCTTC. It translates to CASGGGLAGGEDEQFF.